This T cell receptor (beta chain) originates from a study of blood T cell repertoires in COVID-19. The assay was immunoSEQ multiplex PCR, and TCRdb's table has in-frame clones only and misses some. The sample comprises roughly 120,000 clones, about nine tenths of which are singletons, and roughly 1.9% rests with the top ten. Sample: peripheral blood. This receptor was obtained from a human donor with active COVID-19. The donor label of this sample is uncertain.

The CDR3 coding sequence is TGCGCCAGCAGCCATGAGGACACGGACCTGGGCAATGAGCAGTTCTTC. As protein: CASSHEDTDLGNEQFF. V is TRBV4-3 and J is TRBJ2-1; tentative D call: TRBD1 (5 bases). V was trimmed by 3 bases and J by 6 bases, leaving 18 bases between them. Per germline, CDR1 LGHNA and CDR2 YSLEER. The CDR3 has 16 residues.